The T cell receptor (beta chain) described here comes from a study of CD8+CD57+ T cells in acquired aplastic anemia. Study context: Sorted CD4+ and CD8+ cells yielded DNA averaging about 3.1 ug. Overall study findings and caveats: Patients and controls were found to share twenty-nine CD8+ CDR3 sequences. Statistical testing detected no significant gap in CD8+ Simpson's diversity between patients and controls.

The germline V gene encodes CDR1 MRHNA and CDR2 SNTAGT. After removal of 6 bases from V and 4 bases from J, the junction contained 15 bases not matched to a gene. This CDR3 has 17 amino acids. This clonotype was seen only a few times. Its antigen remains unknown. In patients chosen for sequencing, flow cytometry had shown CD8+CD57+ cell expansion. Patients had not yet gotten any therapy when their blood was taken for sampling. Profiling of TCR beta VDJ combinations and CDR3 sequences used genomic DNA as template. Using its own MiXCR run on the reads, TCRdb lists one record per CDR3 protein. The sample includes hundreds of thousands of distinct CDR3 sequences, about a third of them seen just once.

The sequence came from a human donor with aplastic anemia. This chain uses TRBV6-4 with TRBJ2-7; 10 bases align to TRBD1. The specimen sequenced was sorted CD4+, CD8+, or CD8+CD57+ T cells (not recorded which) from PBMCs. In DNA form, the CDR3 reads TGTGCCAGCAGCGACCCTCATCCCCGGGACAGGGGATACGAGCAGTACTTC. Amino acid sequence: CASSDPHPRDRGYEQYF.